These 21 T cell receptor beta chains were sequenced from one sample in a study of T cells in localized non-small cell lung cancer. Here immunoSEQ multiplex PCR was the method, and the copy in TCRdb shows in-frame clones only, minus some. The sample has fewer than 90,000 clones, about 78% seen once. The specimen was PBMCs, collected before any cancer treatment. The receptors come from a man aged 35 to 69 with stage II squamous cell lung carcinoma.

The CDR3 bases are TGTGCCAGCCATTCCACCCTACTAGCGGGGGGTGACAATGAGCAGTTCTTC. This encodes CASHSTLLAGGDNEQFF. This sequence joins TRBV28 and TRBJ2-1; 12 nucleotides match TRBD2. From germline, CDR1 is MDHEN and CDR2 SYDVKM. V gave up 8 bases and J gave up 5 bases; unmatched junction bases: 13. This CDR3 has 17 residues.

This clone was found a few times. The chain combines TRBV29-1 with TRBJ2-5; D call uncertain. Germline CDR1 is SQVTM and CDR2 is ANQGSEA. The CDR3 is 11 residues long. Trimming removed 4 bases at V and 7 bases at J, with 10 bases between. The CDR3 spells CSVGPPGTQYF. The DNA of the CDR3 is TGCAGCGTTGGGCCCCCGGGGACCCAGTACTTC.

The gene calls are TRBV5-1 and TRBJ2-3; the match to TRBD2 covers 15 bases. Germline V CDR1 and CDR2: SGHRS, YFSETQ. The CDR3 covers 17 residues. J gave up 3 bases and V 2 bases, and 4 bases lay outside the gene matches. The CDR3 region is CASSLPGLAGGTDTQYF. The CDR3 DNA sequence: TGCGCCAGCAGCTTACCGGGACTAGCGGGAGGTACAGATACGCAGTATTTT.

The chain is built from TRBV30 and TRBJ1-2; possible D gene TRBD1, 6 bases. In germline, CDR1 is GTSNPN, CDR2 SVGIG (reference sequence). There are 13 residues in the CDR3. Trimming left V 2 bases short and J 8 bases short, with 15 bases between. CDR3 DNA sequence: TGTGCCTGGAGTCCCCAGGGGCAGGGCGGCTACACCTTC. Its protein is CAWSPQGQGGYTF. Full variable domain (rest looked up from reference TRBV30 and TRBJ1-2): SQTIHQWPATLVQPVGSPLSLECTVEGTSNPNLYWYRQAAGRGLQLLFYSVGIGQISSEVPQNLSASRPQDRQFILSSKKLLLSDSGFYLCAWSPQGQGGYTFGSGTRLTVV.

This rearrangement joins TRBV7-9 to TRBJ2-7; 7 positions agree with TRBD1. The CDR3 consists of 16 residues. Germline values: CDR1 SEHNR, CDR2 FQNEAQ (reference sequence). The V segment lost 1 base and the J segment 0 bases; nucleotides outside the gene matches: 6. The CDR3 DNA sequence: TGTGCCAGCAGCTTAGTGTCTAGACAGGGCTCCTACGAGCAGTACTTC. It specifies CASSLVSRQGSYEQYF.

The chain recombines TRBV7-8 with TRBJ2-7; 8 positions match TRBD2. The germline CDR1 and CDR2 sequences are SGHVS and FQNEAQ. The V and J ends lost 4 bases and 3 bases, in that order; junction bases with no gene match: 8. This CDR3 spans 15 amino acids. CDR3 nucleotides: TGTGCCAGCAGCTCCCGAAGGCTAGCGGGCTACGAGCAGTACTTC. Protein sequence: CASSSRRLAGYEQYF. The full variable domain, rest sourced from reference TRBV7-8 and TRBJ2-7, is GAGVSQSPRYKVAKRGQDVALRCDPISGHVSLFWYQQALGQGPEFLTYFQNEAQLDKSGLPSDRFFAERPEGSVSTLKIQRTQQEDSAVYLCASSSRRLAGYEQYFGPGTRLTVT.

This rearrangement joins TRBV7-2 to TRBJ1-2, with TRBD1 as a possible D gene (5 bases). V was cut by 1 base and J by 4 bases, with 10 bases left in between. The CDR3 loop spans 14 amino acids. The V gene's germline CDR1 is SGHTA and CDR2 FQGNSA. The CDR3 loop is CASSLGDPPYGYTF. DNA for the CDR3: TGTGCCAGCAGCTTAGGGGACCCGCCCTATGGCTACACCTTC.

The chain recombines TRBV18 with TRBJ2-7; 10 bases agree with TRBD2. The germline V gene encodes CDR1 KGHSH and CDR2 LQKENI. The CDR3 contains 17 residues. V lost 2 bases to trimming and J lost 1 base; unmatched junction nucleotides: 8. In DNA, the CDR3 is TGTGCCAGCTCACCAATTCTAGCGGGGGTGTCTTCCTACGAGCAGTACTTC. It codes for CASSPILAGVSSYEQYF. The full variable domain, with the rest looked up from reference TRBV18 and TRBJ2-7, is NAGVMQNPRHLVRRRGQEARLRCSPMKGHSHVYWYRQLPEEGLKFMVYLQKENIIDESGMPKERFSAEFPKEGPSILRIQQVVRGDSAAYFCASSPILAGVSSYEQYFGPGTRLTVT.

The V call is TRBV7-3, the J call TRBJ2-4, with TRBD2 matching 11 bases. CDR3 length equals 16 residues. Germline CDR1 reads SGHTA; CDR2 reads FQGTGA. The trim removed 2 bases at V and 6 bases at J, leaving 6 bases unmatched. CDR3 in amino acids: CASSLGPSGGLNIQYF. For the CDR3, the DNA is TGTGCCAGCAGCTTAGGTCCTAGCGGGGGGCTAAACATTCAGTACTTC.

V and J are TRBV11-2 and TRBJ2-7; D might be TRBD2 (5 bases). The CDR3 is 12 residues long. V gave up 8 bases and J gave up 3 bases, with 11 bases separating them. Per the germline V gene, CDR1 is SGHAT and CDR2 is FQNNGV. CDR3: CASEGSVYEQYF. CDR3 in DNA: TGTGCCAGCGAGGGCAGTGTCTACGAGCAGTACTTC.

The rearrangement uses TRBV5-1 and TRBJ1-5; no reliable D call. This CDR3 comprises 15 residues. From germline, CDR1 is SGHRS and CDR2 YFSETQ. V was clipped by 1 base and J by 0 bases, with 8 bases between them. CDR3 region: CASSLMGNSNQPQHF. CDR3 coding DNA: TGCGCCAGCAGCTTGATGGGAAATAGCAATCAGCCCCAGCATTTT.

V and J are TRBV30 and TRBJ1-5, with TRBD1 matching 7 bases. V lost 0 bases and J lost 0; bases outside the gene matches: 5. The CDR3 totals 16 residues. Looked up from germline, CDR1 is GTSNPN and CDR2 is SVGIG (reference sequence). CDR3 region: CAWSVGQEHSNQPQHF. The CDR3 nucleotides read TGTGCCTGGAGTGTCGGACAGGAACATAGCAATCAGCCCCAGCATTTT.

The J gene is TRBJ2-7, the V gene TRBV6-6; 9 nucleotides agree with TRBD2. Trimming took 6 bases from V and 0 from J; bases not matched to a gene: 9. This CDR3 is 16 amino acids long. Germline loops: CDR1 MNHNY, CDR2 SVGAGI (reference sequence). The CDR3 spells CASSPSGATSSYEQYF. In nucleotides, the CDR3 is TGTGCCAGCAGCCCTAGCGGGGCGACGTCCTCCTACGAGCAGTACTTC.

V is TRBV11-2 and J is TRBJ2-5, with 9 bases aligning to TRBD1. Trimming took 4 bases from V and 2 from J; bases not matched to a gene: 14. Germline V gene sequence: CDR1 SGHAT, CDR2 FQNNGV. CDR3 size: 18 residues. CDR3 in amino acids: CASSSRRIGQGRQETQYF. The CDR3 nucleotides are TGTGCCAGCAGCTCACGAAGAATCGGACAGGGGAGGCAAGAGACCCAGTACTTC.

The CDR3 loop reads CAWSGPLQTGELFF. For the CDR3, the DNA is TGTGCCTGGAGTGGACCACTACAGACCGGGGAGCTGTTTTTT. The rearrangement uses TRBV30 and TRBJ2-2; D not certain. The CDR3 consists of 14 residues. CDR1 is GTSNPN, CDR2 SVGIG, per germline (reference sequence). V was clipped by 1 base and J by 5 bases, with 11 bases between them.

The chain links TRBV2 to TRBJ2-3; TRBD1 agrees at 7 bases. The CDR3 is made up of 14 amino acids. Germline CDR1 and CDR2: SNHLY and FYNNEI. Trimming cost V 8 bases and J 5 bases; bases outside gene matches: 10. CDR3: CASSRQGLRDTQYF. CDR3 coding DNA: TGTGCCAGCTCCAGACAGGGTTTAAGAGATACGCAGTATTTT.

This sequence joins TRBV28 and TRBJ1-2; tentative D call: TRBD1 (6 bases). Germline assignment: CDR1 MDHEN and CDR2 SYDVKM. The CDR3 has 14 amino acids. The V end lost 1 base, the J end lost 4 bases, and 10 bases lay between the germline ends. CDR3 residues: CASSLSGDFYGYTF. In DNA, the CDR3 is TGTGCCAGCAGTTTATCAGGGGACTTCTATGGCTACACCTTC.

This clone was seen a few times. The chain links TRBV30 to TRBJ1-2, with a possible D match to TRBD1 (5 bases). The length of the CDR3 is 14 residues. Germline V CDR1 and CDR2: GTSNPN, SVGIG (reference sequence). Deletions cut 2 bases from V and 8 bases from J, with 18 bases between. The CDR3 region has the DNA TGTGCCTGGAGTCAACACCCCCAGGGAGGAGGCTACACCTTC. Translation: CAWSQHPQGGGYTF.

The V gene is TRBV6-5, the J gene TRBJ2-7; the match to TRBD1 covers 7 bases. The junction had 11 bases not matched to a gene; V was cut back by 5 bases and J by 4 bases. CDR3 size: 15 residues. CDR1 and CDR2 (germline): MNHEY, SVGAGI. CDR3 region: CASSAQSDRKYEQYF. The CDR3 DNA follows: TGTGCCAGCAGTGCCCAATCGGACAGGAAATACGAGCAGTACTTC.

The V and J genes are TRBV6-5 and TRBJ2-3, with D perhaps assigned TRBD1 or TRBD2 (5 bases each). Trimming shortened V by 4 bases and J by 2 bases, and 16 bases separated the two germline ends. The CDR3 covers 16 residues. Germline lookup yields CDR1 MNHEY and CDR2 SVGAGI. The CDR3 coding sequence is TGTGCCAGCAGTTCCCAGGGACCCCGCTCCACAGATACGCAGTATTTT. Encoded protein: CASSSQGPRSTDTQYF.

This chain links TRBV29-1 with TRBJ1-2; 8 nucleotides agree with TRBD1. V trimming: 4 bases; J trimming: 5 bases; junction bases outside the gene matches: 9. Germline V lookup: CDR1 SQVTM, CDR2 ANQGSEA. The CDR3 is 14 residues long. The CDR3 is CSVVGPGTGYGYTF. In DNA, the CDR3 is TGCAGCGTTGTAGGGCCCGGGACAGGTTATGGCTACACCTTC.